This T cell receptor (beta chain) is drawn from a study of response to subunit inactivated influenza vaccine. TCRdb fed the RT-PCR reads into MiXCR, producing one record per CDR3 protein. This table has hundreds of thousands of distinct CDR3 sequences, over 9% appearing once. The ends lost 3 bases at V and 3 bases at J; junction bases unmatched: 7. Germline V gene sequence: CDR1 MDHEN, CDR2 SYDVKM. There are 15 residues in the CDR3. This clonotype was seen a handful of times. Its antigen remains unidentified. Study-level results: It was suggested by the authors that few new T cells are recruited by each seasonal influenza vaccination.

The TCR sequence derives from a man aged 50 to 59 who received an inactivated influenza vaccine. J is TRBJ2-7 and V is TRBV28, with 8 bases that match TRBD2. This material consisted of non-naive T cells sorted from PBMCs, taken 14 to 15 days before vaccination. The CDR3 sequence is CASSFDLRGDYEQYF. The CDR3 DNA reads TGTGCCAGCAGTTTCGATCTGCGGGGGGACTACGAGCAGTACTTC.